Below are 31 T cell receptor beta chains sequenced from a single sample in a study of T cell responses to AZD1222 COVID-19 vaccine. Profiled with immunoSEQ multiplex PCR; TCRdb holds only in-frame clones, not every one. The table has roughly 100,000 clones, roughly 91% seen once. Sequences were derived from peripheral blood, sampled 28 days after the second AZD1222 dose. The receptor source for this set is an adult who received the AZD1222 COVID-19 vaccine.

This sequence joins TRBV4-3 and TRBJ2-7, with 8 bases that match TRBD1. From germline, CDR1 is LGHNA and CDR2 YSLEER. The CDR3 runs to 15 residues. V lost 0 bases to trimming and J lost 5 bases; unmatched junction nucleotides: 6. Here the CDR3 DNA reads TGCGCCAGCAGCCAAGATTGGCAGGGGGCCGACGAGCAGTACTTC. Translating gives CASSQDWQGADEQYF.

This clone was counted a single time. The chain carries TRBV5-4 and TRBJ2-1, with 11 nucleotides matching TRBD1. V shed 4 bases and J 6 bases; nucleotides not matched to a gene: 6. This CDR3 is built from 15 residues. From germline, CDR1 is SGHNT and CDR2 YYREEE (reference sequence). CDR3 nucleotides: TGTGCCAGCAGCGACGGGACAGGGGGAGGCAATGAGCAGTTCTTC. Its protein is CASSDGTGGGNEQFF.

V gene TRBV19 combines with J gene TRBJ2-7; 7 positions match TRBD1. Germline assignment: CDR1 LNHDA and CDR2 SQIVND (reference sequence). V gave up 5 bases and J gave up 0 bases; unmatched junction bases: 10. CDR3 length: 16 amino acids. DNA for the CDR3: TGTGCCAGTAGTCTAAGGGGACAGACGAGCTCCTACGAGCAGTACTTC. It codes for CASSLRGQTSSYEQYF.

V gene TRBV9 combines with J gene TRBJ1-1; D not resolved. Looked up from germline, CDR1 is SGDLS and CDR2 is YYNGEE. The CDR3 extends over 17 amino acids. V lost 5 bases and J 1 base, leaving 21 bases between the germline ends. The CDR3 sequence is CASSPGRFPAGNTEAFF. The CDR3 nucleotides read TGTGCCAGCAGTCCCGGCCGGTTCCCTGCGGGGAACACTGAAGCTTTCTTT.

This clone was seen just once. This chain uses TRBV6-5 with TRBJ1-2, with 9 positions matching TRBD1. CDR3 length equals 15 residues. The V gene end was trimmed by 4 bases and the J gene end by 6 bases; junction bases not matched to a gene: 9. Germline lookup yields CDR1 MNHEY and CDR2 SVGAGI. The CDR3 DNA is TGTGCCAGCAGTTTTACAGGGGGCGCGTTTAATGGCTACACCTTC. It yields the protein CASSFTGGAFNGYTF.

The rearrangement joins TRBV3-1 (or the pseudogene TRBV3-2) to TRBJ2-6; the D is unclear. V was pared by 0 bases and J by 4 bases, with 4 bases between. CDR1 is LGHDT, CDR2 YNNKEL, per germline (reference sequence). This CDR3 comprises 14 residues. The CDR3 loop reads CASSQDGGANVLTF. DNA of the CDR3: TGTGCCAGCAGCCAAGATGGCGGGGCCAACGTCCTGACTTTC.

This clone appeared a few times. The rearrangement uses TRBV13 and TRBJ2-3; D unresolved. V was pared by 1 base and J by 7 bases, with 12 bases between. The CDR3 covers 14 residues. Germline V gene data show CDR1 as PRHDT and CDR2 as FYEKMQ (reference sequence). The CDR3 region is CASSLDLRVNTQYF. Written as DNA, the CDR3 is TGTGCCAGCAGCTTAGATCTAAGGGTAAATACGCAGTATTTT.

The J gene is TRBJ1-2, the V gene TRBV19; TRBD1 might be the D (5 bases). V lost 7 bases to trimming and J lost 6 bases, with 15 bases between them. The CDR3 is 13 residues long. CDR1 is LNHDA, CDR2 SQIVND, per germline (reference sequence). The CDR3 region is CASNGPWGNGYTF. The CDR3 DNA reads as TGTGCCAGTAACGGGCCTTGGGGGAATGGCTACACCTTC.

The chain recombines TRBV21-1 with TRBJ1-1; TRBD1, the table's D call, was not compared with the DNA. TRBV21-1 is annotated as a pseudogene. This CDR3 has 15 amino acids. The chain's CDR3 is CASSKPRGGDTEAFF. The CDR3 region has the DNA TGTGCCAGCAGCAAACCCAGGGGTGGGGACACTGAAGCTTTCTTT.

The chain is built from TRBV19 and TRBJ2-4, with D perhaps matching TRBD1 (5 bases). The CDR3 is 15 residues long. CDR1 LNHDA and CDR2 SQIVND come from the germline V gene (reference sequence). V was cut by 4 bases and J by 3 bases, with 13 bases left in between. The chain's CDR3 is CASSTPGYDKNIQYF. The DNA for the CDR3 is TGTGCCAGTAGTACCCCAGGGTACGACAAAAACATTCAGTACTTC. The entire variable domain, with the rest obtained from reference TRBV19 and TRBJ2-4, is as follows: DGGITQSPKYLFRKEGQNVTLSCEQNLNHDAMYWYRQDPGQGLRLIYYSQIVNDFQKGDIAEGYSVSREKKESFPLTVTSAQKNPTAFYLCASSTPGYDKNIQYFGAGTRLSVL.

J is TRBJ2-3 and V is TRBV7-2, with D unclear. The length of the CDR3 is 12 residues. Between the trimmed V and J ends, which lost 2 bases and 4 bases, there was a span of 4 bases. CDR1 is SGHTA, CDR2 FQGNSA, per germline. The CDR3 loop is CASSLFADTQYF. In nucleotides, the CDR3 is TGTGCCAGCAGCTTATTCGCAGATACGCAGTATTTT.

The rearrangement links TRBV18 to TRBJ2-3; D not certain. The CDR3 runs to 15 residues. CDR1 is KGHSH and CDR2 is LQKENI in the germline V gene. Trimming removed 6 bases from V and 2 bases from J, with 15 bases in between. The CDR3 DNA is TGTGCCAGCTCGAAGGATTCCATTCCCACAGATACGCAGTATTTT. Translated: CASSKDSIPTDTQYF.

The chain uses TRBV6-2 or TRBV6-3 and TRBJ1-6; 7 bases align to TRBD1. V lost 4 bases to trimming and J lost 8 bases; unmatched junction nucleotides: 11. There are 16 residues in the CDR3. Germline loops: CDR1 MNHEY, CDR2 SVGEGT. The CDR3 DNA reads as TGTGCCAGCAGTTTACCACGACAGGGTTACGATTCACCCCTCCACTTT. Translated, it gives CASSLPRQGYDSPLHF.

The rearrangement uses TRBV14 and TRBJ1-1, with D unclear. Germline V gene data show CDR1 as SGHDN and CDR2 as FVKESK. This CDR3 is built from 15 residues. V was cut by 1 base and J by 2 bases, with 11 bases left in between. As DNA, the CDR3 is TGTGCCAGCAGCCAAGTGGGTGGAGTTAACACTGAAGCTTTCTTT. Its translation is CASSQVGGVNTEAFF.

This CDR3 is CASSRGTSGYNEQFF. DNA of the CDR3: TGTGCCAGCAGTAGGGGGACTAGCGGATACAATGAGCAGTTCTTC. The gene calls are TRBV11-1 and TRBJ2-1; TRBD2 matches 11 bases. The CDR3 loop spans 15 amino acids. Per germline, CDR1 SGHAT and CDR2 FQDESV (reference sequence). V shed 6 bases, J shed 4 bases, and the junction held 5 bases outside the gene matches.

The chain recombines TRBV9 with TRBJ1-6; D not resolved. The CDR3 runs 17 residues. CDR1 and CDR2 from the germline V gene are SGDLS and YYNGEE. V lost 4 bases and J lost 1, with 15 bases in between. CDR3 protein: CASSPSVELSYNSPLHF. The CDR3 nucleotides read TGTGCCAGCAGCCCCTCAGTAGAGCTGTCCTATAATTCACCCCTCCACTTT.

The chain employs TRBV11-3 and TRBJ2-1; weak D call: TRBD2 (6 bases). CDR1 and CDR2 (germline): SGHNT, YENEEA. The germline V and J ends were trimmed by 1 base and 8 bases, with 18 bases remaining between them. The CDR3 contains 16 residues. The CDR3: CASSLGGVAGGYEQFF. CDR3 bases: TGTGCCAGCAGCTTAGGAGGAGTAGCTGGAGGGTATGAGCAGTTCTTC.

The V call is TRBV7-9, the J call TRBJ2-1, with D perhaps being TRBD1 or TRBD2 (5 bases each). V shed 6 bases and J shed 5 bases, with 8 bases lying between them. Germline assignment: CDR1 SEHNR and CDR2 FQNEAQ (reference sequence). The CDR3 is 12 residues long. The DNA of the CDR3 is TGTGCCAGCAGTGAGGGGAACAATGAGCAGTTCTTC. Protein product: CASSEGNNEQFF.

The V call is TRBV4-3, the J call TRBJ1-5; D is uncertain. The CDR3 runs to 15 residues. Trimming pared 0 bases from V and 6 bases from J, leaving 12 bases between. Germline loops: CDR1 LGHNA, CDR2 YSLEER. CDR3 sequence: CASSQDYSWGQPQHF. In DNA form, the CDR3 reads TGCGCCAGCAGCCAAGATTATTCGTGGGGTCAGCCCCAGCATTTT.

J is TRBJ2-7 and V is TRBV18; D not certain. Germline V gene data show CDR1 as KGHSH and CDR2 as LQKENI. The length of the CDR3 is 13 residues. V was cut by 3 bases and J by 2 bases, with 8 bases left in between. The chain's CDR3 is CASSPRTTYEQYF. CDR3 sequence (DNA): TGTGCCAGCTCACCCCGGACGACCTACGAGCAGTACTTC.

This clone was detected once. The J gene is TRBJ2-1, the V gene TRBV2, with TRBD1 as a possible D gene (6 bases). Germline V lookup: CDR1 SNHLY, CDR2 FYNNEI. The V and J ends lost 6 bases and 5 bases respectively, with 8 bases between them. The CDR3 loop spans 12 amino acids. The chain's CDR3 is CASSTGNNEQFF. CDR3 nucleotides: TGTGCCAGCAGCACAGGGAACAATGAGCAGTTCTTC.

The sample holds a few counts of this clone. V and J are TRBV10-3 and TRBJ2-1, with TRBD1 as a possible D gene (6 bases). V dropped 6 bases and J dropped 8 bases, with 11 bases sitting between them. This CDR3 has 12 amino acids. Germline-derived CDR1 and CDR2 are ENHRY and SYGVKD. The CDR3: CAISLQGDEQFF. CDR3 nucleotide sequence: TGTGCCATCAGCCTACAGGGAGATGAGCAGTTCTTC.

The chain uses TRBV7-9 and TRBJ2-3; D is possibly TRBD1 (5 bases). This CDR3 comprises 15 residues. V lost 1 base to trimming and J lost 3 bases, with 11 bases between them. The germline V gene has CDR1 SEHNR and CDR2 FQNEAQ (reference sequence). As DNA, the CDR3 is TGTGCCAGCAGCTTAGTCCAGACAGATACAGATACGCAGTATTTT. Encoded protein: CASSLVQTDTDTQYF.

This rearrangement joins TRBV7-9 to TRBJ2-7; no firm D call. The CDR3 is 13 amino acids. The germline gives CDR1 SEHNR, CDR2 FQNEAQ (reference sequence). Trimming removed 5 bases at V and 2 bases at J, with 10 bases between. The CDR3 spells CASSTGRTYEQYF. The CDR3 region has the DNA TGTGCCAGCAGCACCGGACGGACCTACGAGCAGTACTTC.

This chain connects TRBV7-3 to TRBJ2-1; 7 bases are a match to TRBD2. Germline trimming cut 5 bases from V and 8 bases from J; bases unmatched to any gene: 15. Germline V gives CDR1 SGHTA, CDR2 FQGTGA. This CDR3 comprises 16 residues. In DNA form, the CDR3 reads TGTGCCAGCAGCGGGACCCTTGGCGGGGGAGGCTATGAGCAGTTCTTC. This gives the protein CASSGTLGGGGYEQFF.

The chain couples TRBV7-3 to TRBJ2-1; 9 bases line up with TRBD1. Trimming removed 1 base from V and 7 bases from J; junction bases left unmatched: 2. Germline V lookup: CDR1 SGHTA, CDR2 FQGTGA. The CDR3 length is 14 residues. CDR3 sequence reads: CASSLMTGGNEQFF. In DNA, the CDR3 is TGTGCCAGCAGCTTAATGACAGGGGGGAATGAGCAGTTCTTC.

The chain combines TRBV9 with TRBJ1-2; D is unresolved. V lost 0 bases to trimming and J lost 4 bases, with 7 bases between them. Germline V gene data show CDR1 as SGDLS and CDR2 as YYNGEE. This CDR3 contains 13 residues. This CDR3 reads CASSVVGGYGYTF. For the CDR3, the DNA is TGTGCCAGCAGCGTAGTCGGAGGCTATGGCTACACCTTC.

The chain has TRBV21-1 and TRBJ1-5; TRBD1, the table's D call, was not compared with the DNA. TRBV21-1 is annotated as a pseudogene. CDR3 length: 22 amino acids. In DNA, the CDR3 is TGTGCCAGCAGCAAAAGAGTAAGTGCGGGACAGCCAGCCTCCGTGAGGGATCAGCCCCAGCATTTT. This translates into CASSKRVSAGQPASVRDQPQHF.

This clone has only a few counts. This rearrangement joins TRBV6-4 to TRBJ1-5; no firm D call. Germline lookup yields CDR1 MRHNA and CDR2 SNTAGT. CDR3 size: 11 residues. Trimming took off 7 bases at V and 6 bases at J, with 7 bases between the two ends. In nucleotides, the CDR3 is TGTGCCAGCATGGGTGGTCAGCCCCAGCATTTT. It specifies CASMGGQPQHF.

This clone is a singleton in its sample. The CDR3 region has the DNA TGTGCCAGCAAAGGGCCCGGTGGGGGTGAGCAGTTCTTC. Translated, it gives CASKGPGGGEQFF. The chain links TRBV27 to TRBJ2-1; the D gene could be TRBD1 or TRBD2 (5 bases each). V shed 7 bases and J shed 9 bases, with 16 bases lying between them. Germline lookup yields CDR1 MNHEY and CDR2 SMNVEV (reference sequence). The CDR3 runs to 13 residues.

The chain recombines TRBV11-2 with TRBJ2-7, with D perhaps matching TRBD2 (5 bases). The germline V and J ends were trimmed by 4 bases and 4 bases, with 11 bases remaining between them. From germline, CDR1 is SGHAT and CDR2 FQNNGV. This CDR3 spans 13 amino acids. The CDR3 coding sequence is TGTGCCAGCAGCTATCCTACTAGGTACGAGCAGTACTTC. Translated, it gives CASSYPTRYEQYF.